This TCR beta chain was sequenced for a study of glioma-infiltrating T cells after dendritic cell vaccination. For the study at large: Autologous tumor lysate-pulsed dendritic cell vaccination was given between 2003 and 2012. Study-level findings and limits: Higher pretreatment TIL content predicted longer progression-free time and survival.

In regard to this clone: Its antigen is not identified.

PBMC were collected before vaccination, two weeks after the third vaccination, and at progression. Trimming cost V 3 bases and J 4 bases; bases outside gene matches: 4. Germline CDR1 SGHVS, CDR2 FQNEAQ. This CDR3 comprises 14 residues. The table came from immunoSEQ multiplex PCR; TCRdb's copy has only in-frame clones and leaves some out. This sample has tens of thousands of clones; 70% to 90% occur once, and the top ten carry approximately 3.2%. This TCR came from a human donor with glioblastoma. The chain carries TRBV7-8 and TRBJ2-3; 7 bases match TRBD2. This sample comprised blood, obtained before dendritic cell vaccination. The CDR3 spells CASSLGGLADTQYF. The DNA for the CDR3 is TGTGCCAGCAGCTTGGGAGGGTTGGCAGATACGCAGTATTTT.